A single sample gave rise to the 4 T cell receptor beta chains below, sequenced in a study of CXCR3-negative and CXCR3-positive naive CD8 T cells. In preparing the TRB cDNA libraries, 5' RACE with UMI labels was used. Using the 5' RACE reads, TCRdb records one entry per CDR3 protein without DNA. The specimen's table records 50,000 to 65,000 distinct CDR3 sequences. The sequenced sample consisted of naive CXCR3- CD8+ T cells from blood. Subset reported: CD45RO-CCR7+CD27+CD95- naive CD8+ T cells lacking CXCR3 (TNR3-). All receptors derive from a human donor in good health. Some clones in this sample may be carry-over from other donors' samples.

V usage is TRBV12-3 or TRBV12-4 and J usage is TRBJ2-3. The CDR3 runs 16 residues. The CDR3 loop is CASSHSLYSGTDTQYF.

This CDR3 is CASRTGGQETQYF. The rearrangement links TRBV6-2 or TRBV6-3 to TRBJ2-5; the TCRdb call, TRBD1, lacks DNA for checking. Germline V gives CDR1 MNHEY, CDR2 SVGEGT. This CDR3 has 13 residues.

The V gene is TRBV6-1, the J gene TRBJ2-2; TCRdb's D call, TRBD1, is unchecked because there is no DNA. There are 15 residues in the CDR3. CDR1 is MNHNS and CDR2 is SASEGT in the germline V gene. CDR3 loop: CASRDGQGETGELFF.

The chain carries TRBV30 and TRBJ2-7; TCRdb's D call of TRBD1 is untestable without DNA. Germline CDR1 is GTSNPN and CDR2 is SVGIG (reference sequence). This CDR3 comprises 13 residues. This CDR3 reads CAWSGGGPYEQYF.